This TCR beta chain was obtained from a study of blood T cell repertoires in COVID-19. The method was immunoSEQ multiplex PCR; TCRdb's version includes in-frame clones alone and lacks a portion of them. The sample has around 140,000 clones, around 82% seen once. The sequence was collected from a woman in her sixties with acute or convalescent COVID-19. Sequenced input: peripheral blood.

CDR3 sequence (DNA): TGTGCCACCAGTGAACTAGGACAGGGCCTGGTCTACGAGCAGTACTTC. Encoded protein: CATSELGQGLVYEQYF. The V gene is TRBV24-1, the J gene TRBJ2-7, with 8 nucleotides matching TRBD1. This CDR3 is built from 16 residues. The germline V gene has CDR1 KGHDR and CDR2 SFDVKD. With V trimmed by 4 bases and J by 3 bases, 10 bases remained unmatched.